The T cell receptor (beta chain) described here comes from a study of blood T cell repertoires in COVID-19. Study-level information: The cDNA or gDNA used as material had been derived from T cells, B-cell-depleted T cells, or PBMCs.

Enrolled through a virtual design, the participants were between roughly 18 and 95 years of age and came from fewer than 30 US areas. This table comes from immunoSEQ multiplex PCR, and its TCRdb copy is limited to in-frame clones, with some not included. Of some 150,000 clones detected, 78% appear once; the ten largest clones hold around 6%. Per the germline V gene, CDR1 is MDHEN and CDR2 is SYDVKM. The trim removed 8 bases at V and 1 base at J, leaving 7 bases unmatched. The CDR3 is 15 amino acids. The material sequenced was PBMCs or T cells enriched from blood (not recorded which). The chain links TRBV28 to TRBJ2-1, with 8 bases fitting TRBD2. This receptor was obtained from a woman aged 50 to 60 who had recovered from COVID-19. CDR3 nucleotides: TGTGCCAGCGGGCCGGGGGGGCTATCCTACAATGAGCAGTTCTTC. As protein: CASGPGGLSYNEQFF.